This TCR beta chain came from a study of blood T cell repertoires in COVID-19. Original handling: By means of reference gene primer amplification, nucleated cell counts were estimated. Using immunoSEQ multiplex PCR, the repertoire was profiled, and TCRdb retains in-frame clones only, with some absent. For V, J and clone size, that table is used; D and trimming come from the DNA. Seen here are 60,000 or so clones, more than 75% observed once, and the top ten hold 6.6%. V lost 1 base, J lost 5 bases, and 12 bases lay in between. Germline assignment: CDR1 SGHRS and CDR2 YFSETQ. CDR3 length: 14 amino acids.

The chain is built from TRBV5-1 and TRBJ2-5, with D tentatively TRBD2 (6 bases). Material for sequencing was peripheral blood. This sequence originates from a man between 60 and 75 years old with acute or convalescent COVID-19. This CDR3 reads CASSLSSGGETQYF. In nucleotides, the CDR3 is TGCGCCAGCAGCTTGAGCTCCGGAGGGGAGACCCAGTACTTC.